Listed below are T cell receptor beta chains from one sample, sequenced in a study of cytomegalovirus exposure and HLA in healthy donors. Data came from immunoSEQ multiplex PCR; TCRdb stores just in-frame clones and leaves some out. The table has over 100,000 clones, about four fifths seen once. Sample: PBMCs. The receptors here all came from a man aged 25 to 40 in good health and CMV-seronegative. CDR3s include the opening cysteine and the closing phenylalanine or tryptophan. The D gene is left open where the match is weak. Not every row has a clone size; where given, it reads once, few, many or a size class.

j_call: TRBJ2-7; v_call: TRBV7-2; clone_size: NA; d_call: TRBD2; cdr3_aa: CASSLTDGGAPYEQYF; cdr3_nt: TGTGCCAGCAGCCTTACCGACGGGGGGGCCCCCTACGAGCAGTACTTC
j_call: TRBJ1-6; v_call: TRBV28; clone_size: few; d_call: NA; cdr3_aa: CASSLELSSPNSPLHF; cdr3_nt: TGTGCCAGCAGCCTGGAGCTTTCGAGCCCGAATTCACCCCTCCACTTT
j_call: TRBJ2-5; v_call: TRBV18; clone_size: NA; d_call: TRBD2; cdr3_aa: CASSPPMGGQETQYF; cdr3_nt: TGTGCCAGCTCACCACCGATGGGGGGGCAAGAGACCCAGTACTTC
j_call: TRBJ1-5; v_call: TRBV9; clone_size: NA; d_call: NA; cdr3_aa: CASSAGDNQPQHF; cdr3_nt: TGTGCCAGCAGCGCGGGGGATAATCAGCCCCAGCATTTT
j_call: TRBJ2-2; v_call: TRBV29-1; clone_size: few; d_call: TRBD2; cdr3_aa: CSVEEGLAANTGELFF; cdr3_nt: TGCAGCGTTGAAGAGGGACTAGCGGCGAACACCGGGGAGCTGTTTTTT
j_call: TRBJ1-4; v_call: TRBV5-6; clone_size: NA; d_call: NA; cdr3_aa: CASSLDSRGKKLFF; cdr3_nt: TGTGCCAGCAGCTTGGACAGCCGAGGGAAAAAACTGTTTTTT
j_call: TRBJ1-2; v_call: TRBV28; clone_size: NA; d_call: NA; cdr3_aa: CASSLSGRDGYTF; cdr3_nt: TGTGCCAGCAGTTTATCAGGGAGGGATGGCTACACCTTC
j_call: TRBJ1-1; v_call: TRBV4-1; clone_size: NA; d_call: NA; cdr3_aa: CASSQTTDRNTEAFF; cdr3_nt: TGCGCCAGCAGCCAAACAACCGACAGGAACACTGAAGCTTTCTTT
j_call: TRBJ1-1; v_call: TRBV7-8; clone_size: once; d_call: NA; cdr3_aa: CASSIINTEAFF; cdr3_nt: TGTGCCAGCAGCATAATTAACACTGAAGCTTTCTTT
j_call: TRBJ2-5; v_call: TRBV4-1; clone_size: NA; d_call: TRBD2; cdr3_aa: CASSQGLAGQETQYF; cdr3_nt: TGCGCCAGCAGCCAAGGGCTAGCGGGCCAAGAGACCCAGTACTTC
j_call: TRBJ2-5; v_call: TRBV4-1; clone_size: NA; d_call: NA; cdr3_aa: CASSQEQSGRETQYF; cdr3_nt: TGCGCCAGCAGCCAAGAGCAATCCGGGAGAGAGACCCAGTACTTC
j_call: TRBJ1-1; v_call: TRBV7-9; clone_size: NA; d_call: TRBD1; cdr3_aa: CACDRGGEAFF; cdr3_nt: TGTGCCTGCGACAGGGGAGGCGAAGCTTTCTTT
j_call: TRBJ1-5; v_call: TRBV19; clone_size: NA; d_call: TRBD1; cdr3_aa: CATSPRGQGGIQPQHF; cdr3_nt: TGTGCCACTTCCCCCCGGGGACAGGGAGGAATTCAGCCCCAGCATTTT
j_call: TRBJ1-3; v_call: TRBV6-5; clone_size: NA; d_call: TRBD1; cdr3_aa: CASSYSRQGSGNTIYF; cdr3_nt: TGTGCCAGCAGTTACTCGCGACAGGGTTCTGGAAACACCATATATTTT
j_call: TRBJ2-6; v_call: TRBV30; clone_size: few; d_call: NA; cdr3_aa: CAWSSGSGANVLTF; cdr3_nt: TGTGCCTGGAGTTCAGGCTCTGGGGCCAACGTCCTGACTTTC
j_call: TRBJ1-4; v_call: TRBV2; clone_size: NA; d_call: TRBD1; cdr3_aa: CASTRQGAGEKLFF; cdr3_nt: TGTGCCAGCACCCGCCAGGGGGCCGGTGAAAAACTGTTTTTT
j_call: TRBJ2-5; v_call: TRBV28; clone_size: few; d_call: NA; cdr3_aa: CASSYDSVQETQYF; cdr3_nt: TGTGCCAGCAGCTACGACAGTGTCCAAGAGACCCAGTACTTC
j_call: TRBJ2-3; v_call: TRBV11-1; clone_size: NA; d_call: NA; cdr3_aa: CASSTDVSTDTQYF; cdr3_nt: TGTGCCAGCAGCACAGACGTTAGCACAGATACGCAGTATTTT
j_call: TRBJ2-3; v_call: TRBV7-9; clone_size: NA; d_call: TRBD2; cdr3_aa: CASITSGSLGTQYF; cdr3_nt: TGTGCCAGCATAACTAGCGGGAGTTTGGGTACGCAGTATTTT
j_call: TRBJ1-2; v_call: TRBV5-1; clone_size: NA; d_call: TRBD1; cdr3_aa: CASSPRQGAEFNYGYTF; cdr3_nt: TGCGCCAGCAGCCCACGACAGGGGGCCGAATTTAACTATGGCTACACCTTC
j_call: TRBJ1-2; v_call: TRBV5-1; clone_size: few; d_call: TRBD1; cdr3_aa: CASSPMDRAGGYTF; cdr3_nt: TGCGCCAGCAGCCCGATGGACAGGGCGGGCGGCTACACCTTC
j_call: TRBJ2-1; v_call: TRBV13; clone_size: NA; d_call: NA; cdr3_aa: CASSSLVDEQFF; cdr3_nt: TGTGCCAGCAGTTCACTAGTCGATGAGCAGTTCTTC
j_call: TRBJ1-4; v_call: TRBV7-9; clone_size: NA; d_call: NA; cdr3_aa: CASSSLRGNNNEKLFF; cdr3_nt: TGTGCCAGCAGCTCCCTCCGGGGGAATAATAATGAAAAACTGTTTTTT
j_call: TRBJ2-7; v_call: TRBV21-1; clone_size: NA; d_call: NA; cdr3_aa: CASSRLAGITYEQYF; cdr3_nt: TGTGCCAGCAGCAGACTAGCGGGGATCACCTACGAGCAGTACTTC
j_call: TRBJ2-3; v_call: TRBV20-1; clone_size: NA; d_call: NA; cdr3_aa: CSALPDTQYF; cdr3_nt: TGCAGTGCCCTCCCAGATACGCAGTATTTT
j_call: TRBJ1-5; v_call: TRBV7-2; clone_size: NA; d_call: NA; cdr3_aa: CASSPRDNQPQHF; cdr3_nt: TGTGCCAGCAGCCCCCGCGACAATCAGCCCCAGCATTTT